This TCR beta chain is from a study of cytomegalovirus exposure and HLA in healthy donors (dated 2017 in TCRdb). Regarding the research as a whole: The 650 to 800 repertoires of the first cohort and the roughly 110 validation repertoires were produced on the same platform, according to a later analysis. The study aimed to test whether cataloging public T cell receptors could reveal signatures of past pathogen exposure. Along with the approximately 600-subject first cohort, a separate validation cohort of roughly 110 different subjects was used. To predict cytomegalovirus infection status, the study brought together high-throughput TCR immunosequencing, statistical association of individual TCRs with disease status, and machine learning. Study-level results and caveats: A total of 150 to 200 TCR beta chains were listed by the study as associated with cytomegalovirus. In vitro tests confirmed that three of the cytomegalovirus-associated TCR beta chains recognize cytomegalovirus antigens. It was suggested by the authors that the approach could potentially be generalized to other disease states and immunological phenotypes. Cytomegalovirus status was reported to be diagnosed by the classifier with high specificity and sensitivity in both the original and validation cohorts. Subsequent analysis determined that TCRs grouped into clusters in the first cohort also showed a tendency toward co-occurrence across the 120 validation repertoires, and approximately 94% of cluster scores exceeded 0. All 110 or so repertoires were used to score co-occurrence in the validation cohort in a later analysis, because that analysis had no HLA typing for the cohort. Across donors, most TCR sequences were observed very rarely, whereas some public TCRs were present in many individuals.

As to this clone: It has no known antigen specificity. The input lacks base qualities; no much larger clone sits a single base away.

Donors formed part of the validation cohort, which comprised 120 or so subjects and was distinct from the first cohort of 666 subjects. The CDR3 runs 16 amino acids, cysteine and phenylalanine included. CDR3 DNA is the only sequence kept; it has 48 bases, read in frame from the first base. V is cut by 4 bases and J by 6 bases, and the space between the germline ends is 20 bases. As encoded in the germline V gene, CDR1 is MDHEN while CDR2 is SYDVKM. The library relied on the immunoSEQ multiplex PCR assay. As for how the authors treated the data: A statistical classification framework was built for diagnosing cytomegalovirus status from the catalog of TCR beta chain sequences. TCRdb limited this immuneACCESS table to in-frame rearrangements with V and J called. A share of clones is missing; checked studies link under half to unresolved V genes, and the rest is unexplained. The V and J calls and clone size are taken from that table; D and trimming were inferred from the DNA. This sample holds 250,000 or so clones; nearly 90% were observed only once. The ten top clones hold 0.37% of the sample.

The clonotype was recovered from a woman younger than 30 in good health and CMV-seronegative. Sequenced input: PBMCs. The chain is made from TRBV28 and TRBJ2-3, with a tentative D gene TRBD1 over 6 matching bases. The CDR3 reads CASSYRGRDIQDTQYF. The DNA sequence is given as TGTGCCAGCAGTTATCGAGGCCGGGACATTCAGGATACGCAGTATTTT.